This passage covers 11 T cell receptor beta chains from one sample sequenced in a study of cytomegalovirus exposure and HLA in healthy donors. Researchers ran the PCR with 60 Vbeta and 13 Jbeta primers. Profiled with immunoSEQ multiplex PCR; TCRdb holds only in-frame clones, not every one. The sample records approximately 190,000 clones, approximately 70% being singletons. What was sequenced was PBMCs. These receptors were collected from a woman in her 30s in good health and CMV-seronegative.

The gene calls are TRBV7-2 and TRBJ1-2; possibly TRBD1 for D (5 bases). V was shortened by 4 bases and J by 4 bases, with 10 bases between the two germline ends. Germline loops: CDR1 SGHTA, CDR2 FQGNSA. CDR3 size: 13 residues. DNA of the CDR3: TGTGCCAGCAGCTCGACAGAGTCCTATGGCTACACCTTC. Translation gives CASSSTESYGYTF.

V and J are TRBV7-6 and TRBJ1-5; no clear D. CDR1 and CDR2 (germline): SGHVS, FNYEAQ. The V gene lost 0 bases and the J gene lost 0 bases, with 9 bases spanning the gap. The CDR3 loop spans 16 amino acids. The CDR3 region is CASSLAAAPSNQPQHF. CDR3 in DNA: TGTGCCAGCAGCTTAGCGGCGGCACCTAGCAATCAGCCCCAGCATTTT. Drawing the rest from reference TRBV7-6 and TRBJ1-5, the complete variable domain is GAGVSQSPRYKVTKRGQDVALRCDPISGHVSLYWYRQALGQGPEFLTYFNYEAQQDKSGLPNDRFSAERPEGSISTLTIQRTEQRDSAMYRCASSLAAAPSNQPQHFGDGTRLSIL.

This clone was seen a single time. The same CDR3 arises from other DNA sequences in this sample as well. The genes are TRBV19 and TRBJ1-5; D might be TRBD1 (5 bases). Looked up from germline, CDR1 is LNHDA and CDR2 is SQIVND (reference sequence). The CDR3 consists of 14 residues. Trimming shortened V by 3 bases and J by 3 bases, and 9 bases separated the two germline ends. The CDR3 DNA reads TGTGCCAGTAGTATCGCAGGGAACAATCAGCCCCAGCATTTT. As protein: CASSIAGNNQPQHF.

Only a few counts were recorded for this clone. CDR3 coding DNA: TGTGCCAGTAGTATTGGACAGGGGGTGAGGACTGAAGCTTTCTTT. It is translated as CASSIGQGVRTEAFF. V usage is TRBV19 and J usage is TRBJ1-1; the match to TRBD1 covers 10 bases. The CDR3 is made up of 15 amino acids. V lost 3 bases to trimming and J lost 5 bases; unmatched junction nucleotides: 6. CDR1 is LNHDA, CDR2 SQIVND, per germline (reference sequence).

V usage is TRBV7-3 and J usage is TRBJ1-2, with 8 bases identical to TRBD1. The germline V gene encodes CDR1 SGHTA and CDR2 FQGTGA. This CDR3 is 13 amino acids long. V gave up 10 bases and J gave up 6 bases; unmatched junction bases: 10. CDR3: CAKKDRGRNGYTF. The DNA of the CDR3 is TGTGCCAAAAAAGACAGGGGAAGGAATGGCTACACCTTC.

Only a few counts were recorded for this clone. The chain links TRBV7-3 to TRBJ2-3; 8 positions match TRBD2. Per the germline V gene, CDR1 is SGHTA and CDR2 is FQGTGA. V lost 2 bases and J lost 1; bases outside the gene matches: 8. The CDR3 consists of 17 residues. The CDR3 bases are TGTGCCAGCAGCTTATTAGGTCTAGCGGGCGGCACAGATACGCAGTATTTT. This translates into CASSLLGLAGGTDTQYF.

The DNA for the CDR3 is TGTGCCAGCAGCAGAACCGGGACACCGAACACTGAAGCTTTCTTT. Its translation is CASSRTGTPNTEAFF. This sequence joins TRBV7-8 and TRBJ1-1; maybe TRBD1 (6 bases). Deletions cut 5 bases from V and 1 base from J, with 14 bases between. The germline V gene has CDR1 SGHVS and CDR2 FQNEAQ. The CDR3 loop spans 15 amino acids.

The gene calls are TRBV19 and TRBJ2-7; a possible D gene is TRBD2 (5 bases). Germline lookup yields CDR1 LNHDA and CDR2 SQIVND (reference sequence). CDR3 size: 14 residues. V lost 10 bases to trimming and J lost 3 bases, with 19 bases between them. The CDR3 DNA follows: TGTGCCACCTCTCCCACGGGGTCCAGCTACGAGCAGTACTTC. It codes for CATSPTGSSYEQYF.

This clone was picked up a small number of times. The rearrangement uses TRBV27 and TRBJ1-1; no definite D call. This CDR3 region has 16 residues. Trimming stripped 0 bases from V and 0 bases from J, with 11 bases between. Germline CDR1 and CDR2: MNHEY and SMNVEV (reference sequence). CDR3 sequence (DNA): TGTGCCAGCAGTTTATCTCGCGGACTGATGAACACTGAAGCTTTCTTT. Amino acids: CASSLSRGLMNTEAFF.

The chain recombines TRBV2 with TRBJ2-7; a possible D gene is TRBD2 (5 bases). V was clipped by 1 base and J by 0 bases, with 10 bases between them. Germline lookup yields CDR1 SNHLY and CDR2 FYNNEI. The CDR3 contains 15 residues. In DNA, the CDR3 is TGTGCCAGCAGTGAAGGGACTTCACTCTCCTACGAGCAGTACTTC. Translating gives CASSEGTSLSYEQYF. Full variable domain (outside the CDR3, taken from reference TRBV2 and TRBJ2-7): EPEVTQTPSHQVTQMGQEVILRCVPISNHLYFYWYRQILGQKVEFLVSFYNNEISEKSEIFDDQFSVERPDGSNFTLKIRSTKLEDSAMYFCASSEGTSLSYEQYFGPGTRLTVT.

This clone has more than one count but fewer than ten. At the DNA level, this CDR3 is encoded by other sequences in the same sample as well. The J gene is TRBJ1-1, the V gene TRBV7-9, with D tentatively TRBD1 (6 bases). The CDR3 spans 14 residues. Germline CDR1 reads SEHNR; CDR2 reads FQNEAQ (reference sequence). V lost 2 bases and J 0 bases, leaving 7 bases between the germline ends. Here the CDR3 reads CASSLQGMNTEAFF. In DNA form, the CDR3 reads TGTGCCAGCAGCTTACAGGGGATGAACACTGAAGCTTTCTTT.